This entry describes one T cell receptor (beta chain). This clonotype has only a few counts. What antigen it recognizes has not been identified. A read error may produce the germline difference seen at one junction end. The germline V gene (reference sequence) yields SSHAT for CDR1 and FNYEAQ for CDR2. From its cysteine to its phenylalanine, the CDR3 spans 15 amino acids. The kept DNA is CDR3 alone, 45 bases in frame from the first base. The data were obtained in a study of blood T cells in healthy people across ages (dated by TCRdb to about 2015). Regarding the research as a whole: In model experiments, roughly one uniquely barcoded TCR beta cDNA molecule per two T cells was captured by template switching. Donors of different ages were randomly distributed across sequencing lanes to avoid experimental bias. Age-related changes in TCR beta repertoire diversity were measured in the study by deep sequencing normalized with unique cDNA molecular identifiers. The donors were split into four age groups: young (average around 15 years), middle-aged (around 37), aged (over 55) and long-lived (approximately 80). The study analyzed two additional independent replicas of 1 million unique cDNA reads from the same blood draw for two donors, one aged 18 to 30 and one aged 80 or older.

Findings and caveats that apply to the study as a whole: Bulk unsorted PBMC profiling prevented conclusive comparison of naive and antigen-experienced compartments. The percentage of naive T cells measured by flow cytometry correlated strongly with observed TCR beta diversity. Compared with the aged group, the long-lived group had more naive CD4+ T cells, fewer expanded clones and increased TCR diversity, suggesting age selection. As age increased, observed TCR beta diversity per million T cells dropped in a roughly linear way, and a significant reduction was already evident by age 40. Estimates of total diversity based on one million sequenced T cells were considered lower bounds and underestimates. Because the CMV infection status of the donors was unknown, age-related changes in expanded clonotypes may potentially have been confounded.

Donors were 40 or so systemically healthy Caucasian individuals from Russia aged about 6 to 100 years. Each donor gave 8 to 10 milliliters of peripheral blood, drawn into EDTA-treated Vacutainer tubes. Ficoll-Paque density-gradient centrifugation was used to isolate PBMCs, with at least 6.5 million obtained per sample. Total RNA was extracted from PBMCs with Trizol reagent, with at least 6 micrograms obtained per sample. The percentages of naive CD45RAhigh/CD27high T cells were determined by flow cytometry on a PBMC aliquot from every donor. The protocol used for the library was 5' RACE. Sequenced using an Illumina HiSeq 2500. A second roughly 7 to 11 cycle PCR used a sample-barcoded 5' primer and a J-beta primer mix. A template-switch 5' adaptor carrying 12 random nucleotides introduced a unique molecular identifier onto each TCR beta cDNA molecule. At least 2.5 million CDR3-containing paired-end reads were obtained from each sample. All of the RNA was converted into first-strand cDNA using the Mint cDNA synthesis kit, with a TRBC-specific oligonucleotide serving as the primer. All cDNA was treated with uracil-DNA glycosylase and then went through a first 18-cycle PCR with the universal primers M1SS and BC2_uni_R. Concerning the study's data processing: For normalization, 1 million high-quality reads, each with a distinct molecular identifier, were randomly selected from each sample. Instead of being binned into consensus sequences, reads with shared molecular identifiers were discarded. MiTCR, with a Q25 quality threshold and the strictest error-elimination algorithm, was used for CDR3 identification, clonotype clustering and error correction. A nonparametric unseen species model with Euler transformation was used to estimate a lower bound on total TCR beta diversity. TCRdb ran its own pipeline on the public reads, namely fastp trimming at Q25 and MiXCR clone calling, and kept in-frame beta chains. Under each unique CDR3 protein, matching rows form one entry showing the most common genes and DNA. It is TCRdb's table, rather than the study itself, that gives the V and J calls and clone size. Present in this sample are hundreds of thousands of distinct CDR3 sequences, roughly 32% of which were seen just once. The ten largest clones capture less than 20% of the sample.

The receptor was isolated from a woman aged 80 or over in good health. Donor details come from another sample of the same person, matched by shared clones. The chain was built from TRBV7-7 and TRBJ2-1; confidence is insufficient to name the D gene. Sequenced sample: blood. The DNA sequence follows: TGTGCTAGCAGCTTAACCACGAGCTCCTACAATGAGCAGTTCTTC. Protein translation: CASSLTTSSYNEQFF.